This section outlines one T cell receptor (beta chain) sequence together with its context. Its cognate antigen is unknown. It was with 60 Vbeta and 13 Jbeta primers that the PCR ran. The protocol was immunoSEQ multiplex PCR, while the TCRdb copy is restricted to in-frame clones and leaves out a portion. The sample lists roughly 120,000 clones; under 80% were seen once. This specimen comes from a study of cytomegalovirus exposure and HLA in healthy donors. Study results and caveats: The authors later found TCR association rates varying by HLA locus, with DRB1 most and HLA-C fewest. Most TCR sequences were seen very rarely across donors, but some public TCRs occurred in many. Altogether, 150 to 200 TCR beta chains were recorded as cytomegalovirus-associated.

Sequencing was performed on PBMCs. The receptor was isolated from a woman between 50 and 59 years old in good health and CMV-seropositive.

The CDR3, as DNA: TGTGCCAGCAGTTTGGGACAGGGACCGCAGTACTTC. Its translation: CASSLGQGPQYF. The chain uses TRBV28 and TRBJ2-7, with TRBD1 matching 9 bases. J gave up 9 bases and V 3 bases, and 3 bases lay outside the gene matches. From germline, CDR1 is MDHEN and CDR2 SYDVKM. The CDR3 consists of 12 residues. Full variable domain (remainder filled in from reference TRBV28 and TRBJ2-7): DVKVTQSSRYLVKRTGEKVFLECVQDMDHENMFWYRQDPGLGLRLIYFSYDVKMKEKGDIPEGYSVSREKKERFSLILESASTNQTSMYLCASSLGQGPQYFGPGTRLTVT.